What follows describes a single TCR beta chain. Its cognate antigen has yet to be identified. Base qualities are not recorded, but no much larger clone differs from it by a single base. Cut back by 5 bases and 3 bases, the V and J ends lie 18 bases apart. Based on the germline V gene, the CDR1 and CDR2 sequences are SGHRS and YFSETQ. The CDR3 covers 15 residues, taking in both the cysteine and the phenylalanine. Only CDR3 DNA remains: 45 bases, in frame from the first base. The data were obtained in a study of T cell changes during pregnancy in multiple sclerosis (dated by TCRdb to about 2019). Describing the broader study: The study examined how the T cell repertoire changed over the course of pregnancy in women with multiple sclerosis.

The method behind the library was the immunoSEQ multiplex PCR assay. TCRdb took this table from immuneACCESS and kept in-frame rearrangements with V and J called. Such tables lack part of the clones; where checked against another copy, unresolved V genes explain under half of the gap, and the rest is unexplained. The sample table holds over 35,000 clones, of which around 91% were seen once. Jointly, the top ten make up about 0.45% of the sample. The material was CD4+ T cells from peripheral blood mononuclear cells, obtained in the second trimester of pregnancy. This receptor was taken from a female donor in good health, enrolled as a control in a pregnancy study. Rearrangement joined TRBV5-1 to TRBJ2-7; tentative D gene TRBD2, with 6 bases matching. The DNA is TGCGCCAGCAGGAACTCGGGACTCCGGTACTACGAGCAGTACTTC. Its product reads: CASRNSGLRYYEQYF.